The 16 T cell receptor beta chains in this list originate from one sample, sequenced in a study of blood T cells in healthy people across ages. Alongside a J-beta primer mix, a sample-barcoded 5' primer served in a second PCR lasting about 7 to 12 cycles. TCRdb passed the 5' RACE reads through MiXCR, listing each CDR3 protein once. The sample carries 780,000 or so distinct CDR3 sequences, around 25% recorded once. These data are also associated with another study on T cells of mothers and their children.

Input material: blood. The receptors here all came from a boy between 5 and 17 years old in good health.

The chain recombines TRBV20-1 with TRBJ2-7; perhaps D is TRBD1 or TRBD2 (5 bases each). This CDR3 is 17 amino acids long. The V end was cut by 0 bases, the J end by 1 base, with 19 bases between. Germline CDR1 DFQATT, CDR2 SNEGSKA (reference sequence). CDR3 DNA sequence: TGCAGTGCTAGAGATATCCTCCAGGGACCGGTTTCCTACGAGCAGTACTTC. This gives the protein CSARDILQGPVSYEQYF.

As concerns this clonotype: A much larger clone differs from this one at a single base, so this may be a read error. The genes are TRBV28 and TRBJ1-2; 7 bases map to TRBD1. The CDR3 loop spans 13 amino acids. Germline CDR1 and CDR2: MDHEN and SYDVKM. The CDR3 DNA is TGTGCCAACAGTTTCGGACAGGAATATGGCTACACCTTC. Its protein is CANSFGQEYGYTF.

The chain uses TRBV19 and TRBJ2-7; no firm D call. With 3 bases removed from V and 2 bases from J, the gap between germline ends came to 8 bases. This CDR3 is built from 13 residues. Per the germline V gene, CDR1 is LNHDA and CDR2 is SQIVND (reference sequence). CDR3 sequence: CASSMGDTYEQYF. The CDR3 nucleotides are TGTGCCAGTAGTATGGGCGACACCTACGAGCAGTACTTC.

This clonotype showed up just a few times. V and J are TRBV4-3 and TRBJ2-5; TRBD2 is a possible D gene (5 bases). The better agreement between TRBJ2-1 and the DNA end casts doubt on the J call. The CDR3 is made up of 14 amino acids. Germline assignment: CDR1 LGHNA and CDR2 YSLEER. CDR3 protein: CASSQDGSPGEQFF. The DNA of the CDR3 is TGCGCCAGCAGCCAAGATGGGAGTCCGGGTGAGCAGTTCTTC.

This clonotype turned up a few times. The chain combines TRBV20-1 with TRBJ1-4; 7 nucleotides align to TRBD1. The ends lost 3 bases at V and 8 bases at J; junction bases unmatched: 3. CDR1 and CDR2 (germline): DFQATT, SNEGSKA (reference sequence). CDR3 length: 12 residues. In nucleotides, the CDR3 is TGCAGTGCTAGTGGGACAGAAGAAAAACTGTTTTTT. It is translated as CSASGTEEKLFF.

The chain joins TRBV7-2 to TRBJ1-4, with D tentatively TRBD1 (6 bases). The germline V gene encodes CDR1 SGHTA and CDR2 FQGNSA. V was shortened by 4 bases and J by 8 bases, with 11 bases between the two germline ends. The CDR3 consists of 13 residues. The CDR3 coding sequence is TGTGCCAGCAGCTCAAAGAGGGGGGAAAAACTGTTTTTT. Its translation: CASSSKRGEKLFF. The entire variable domain, with the rest obtained from reference TRBV7-2 and TRBJ1-4, is as follows: GAGVSQSPSNKVTEKGKDVELRCDPISGHTALYWYRQSLGQGLEFLIYFQGNSAPDKSGLPSDRFSAERTGGSVSTLTIQRTQQEDSAVYLCASSSKRGEKLFFGSGTQLSVL.

The chain carries TRBV9 and TRBJ1-1; D gene uncertain. The CDR3 loop spans 14 amino acids. The germline CDR1 and CDR2 sequences are SGDLS and YYNGEE. Trimming removed 0 bases at V and 0 bases at J, with 6 bases between. The CDR3 DNA is TGTGCCAGCAGCGTAGCTGGGGTGAACACTGAAGCTTTCTTT. The encoded protein is CASSVAGVNTEAFF.

The chain combines TRBV11-2 with TRBJ2-3, with TRBD2 matching over 12 bases. Germline trimming cut 3 bases from V and 0 bases from J; bases unmatched to any gene: 7. This CDR3 comprises 18 residues. CDR1 and CDR2 from the germline V gene are SGHAT and FQNNGV. Here the CDR3 DNA reads TGTGCCAGCAGCTTGACCAGAGGGACTAGCGGGAGCACAGATACGCAGTATTTT. It yields the protein CASSLTRGTSGSTDTQYF.

The chain links TRBV20-1 to TRBJ2-5, with D unresolved. V was shortened by 4 bases and J by 0 bases, with 9 bases between the two germline ends. CDR3 length equals 13 residues. The germline V gene has CDR1 DFQATT and CDR2 SNEGSKA (reference sequence). In DNA form, the CDR3 reads TGCAGTGCTATAAAAAGGAACCAAGAGACCCAGTACTTC. This encodes CSAIKRNQETQYF.

The rearrangement uses TRBV28 and TRBJ1-3, with D uncertain. Trimming left V 3 bases short and J 0 bases short, with 15 bases between. Per the germline V gene, CDR1 is MDHEN and CDR2 is SYDVKM. The CDR3 covers 17 residues. This CDR3 is CASSLGGIGLSGNTIYF. The CDR3 DNA is TGTGCCAGCAGTTTGGGAGGGATTGGTCTCTCTGGAAACACCATATATTTT. Looking up the rest from reference TRBV28 and TRBJ1-3 gives the full variable domain: DVKVTQSSRYLVKRTGEKVFLECVQDMDHENMFWYRQDPGLGLRLIYFSYDVKMKEKGDIPEGYSVSREKKERFSLILESASTNQTSMYLCASSLGGIGLSGNTIYFGEGSWLTVV.

The chain uses TRBV7-2 and TRBJ2-7, with TRBD2 identical over 8 bases. V gave up 5 bases and J gave up 2 bases; unmatched junction bases: 8. The CDR3 is 15 amino acids. The germline gives CDR1 SGHTA, CDR2 FQGNSA. The CDR3 coding sequence is TGTGCCAGCAGCCCCTGGACTAGCCAAACCTACGAGCAGTACTTC. Residues: CASSPWTSQTYEQYF.

This chain connects TRBV4-2 to TRBJ2-7; D call uncertain. V lost 0 bases and J lost 6, with 6 bases in between. Germline loops: CDR1 LGHNA, CDR2 YNFKEQ. The CDR3 covers 12 residues. The CDR3 sequence is CASSQDPGEQYF. The DNA of the CDR3 is TGTGCCAGCAGCCAAGACCCAGGCGAGCAGTACTTC.

This clonotype was counted a single time. The conserved final phenylalanine or tryptophan is absent from the CDR3, which likely points to a read error. The chain uses TRBV6-5 and TRBJ1-1, with 8 bases that match TRBD1. Germline CDR1 is MNHEY and CDR2 is SVGAGI. Losses at the gene ends were 5 bases for V and 11 bases for J; bases not matched to a gene: 4. The CDR3 runs to 11 residues. The CDR3 DNA reads TGTGCCAGCAGTCTAGGACAGGGTGCTTTCTCT. This sequence encodes CASSLGQGAFS.

This chain connects TRBV7-9 to TRBJ2-1; 8 positions agree with TRBD1. This CDR3 has 17 amino acids. With 5 bases clipped from V and 10 bases from J, the junction kept 19 bases outside the gene matches. Germline values: CDR1 SEHNR, CDR2 FQNEAQ (reference sequence). CDR3 sequence (DNA): TGTGCCAGCAGCCCCCAGGGGGCGGGCGGCACCCCACAGGAGCAGTTCTTC. It codes for CASSPQGAGGTPQEQFF.

This clonotype showed up many times. V is TRBV6-2 or TRBV6-3 and J is TRBJ2-1; 14 positions agree with TRBD2. V dropped 5 bases and J dropped 10; count of bases not matched to a gene: 7. In germline, CDR1 is MNHEY, CDR2 SVGEGT. CDR3 length: 15 residues. CDR3 coding DNA: TGTGCCAGCAGTCCGACTAGCGGGGGGGCCGGGGAGCAGTTCTTC. This gives the protein CASSPTSGGAGEQFF.

This clonotype was detected only a few times. The chain uses TRBV25-1 and TRBJ2-1; 10 nucleotides agree with TRBD1. The CDR3 runs to 14 residues. Germline values: CDR1 MGHDK, CDR2 SYGVNS. V shed 8 bases and J 5 bases; nucleotides not matched to a gene: 6. The CDR3 nucleotides read TGTGCCAGCTCCTGGGGGACAGGGGACAATGAGCAGTTCTTC. This encodes CASSWGTGDNEQFF.